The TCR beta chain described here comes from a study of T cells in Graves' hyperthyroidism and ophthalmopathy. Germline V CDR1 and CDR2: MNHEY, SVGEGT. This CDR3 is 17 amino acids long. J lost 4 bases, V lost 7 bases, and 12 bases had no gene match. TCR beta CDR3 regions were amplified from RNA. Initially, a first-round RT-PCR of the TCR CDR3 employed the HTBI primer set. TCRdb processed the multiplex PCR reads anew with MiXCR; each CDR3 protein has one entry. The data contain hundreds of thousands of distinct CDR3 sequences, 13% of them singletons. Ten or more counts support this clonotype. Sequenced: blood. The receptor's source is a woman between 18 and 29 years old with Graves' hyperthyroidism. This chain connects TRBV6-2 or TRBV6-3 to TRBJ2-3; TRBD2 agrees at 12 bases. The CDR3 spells CASTRGLAGFLPDTQYF. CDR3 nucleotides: TGTGCCAGCACCCGAGGACTAGCGGGGTTTTTACCAGATACGCAGTATTTT.